The 18 T cell receptor beta chains below all came from one sample that was sequenced in a study of beta chain features in type 1 diabetes. All of the isolated RNA was reverse transcribed, so expressed TCRB transcripts were sequenced. The method was immunoSEQ multiplex PCR; TCRdb's version includes in-frame clones alone and lacks a portion of them. The table includes more than 60,000 clones, around three fifths detected once. Material: Tregs from blood. These receptors were taken from a woman aged 18-29 years in good health.

This chain links TRBV7-2 with TRBJ1-1, with 11 bases aligning to TRBD1. V gave up 5 bases and J gave up 9 bases; unmatched junction bases: 11. Germline lookup yields CDR1 SGHTA and CDR2 FQGNSA. The CDR3 runs 15 residues. This chain's CDR3 is CASSLGGQGANKAFF. The DNA of the CDR3 is TGTGCCAGCAGCCTAGGTGGACAGGGGGCTAATAAAGCTTTCTTT.

This chain connects TRBV4-2 to TRBJ1-3, with D possibly TRBD1 on 5 matching bases. The CDR3 has 16 amino acids. V shed 0 bases and J shed 0 bases, with 9 bases lying between them. Germline CDR1 is LGHNA and CDR2 is YNFKEQ. The CDR3 here is CASSQDHRFSGNTIYF. For the CDR3, the DNA is TGTGCCAGCAGCCAAGATCACAGGTTCTCTGGAAACACCATATATTTT.

This chain connects TRBV6-5 to TRBJ1-2; D may be TRBD1 (5 bases). V lost 6 bases and J lost 7, with 12 bases in between. Germline lookup yields CDR1 MNHEY and CDR2 SVGAGI. The CDR3 has 12 amino acids. The CDR3: CASSPGYGGYTF. The CDR3 DNA sequence: TGTGCCAGCAGCCCAGGGTACGGTGGCTACACCTTC.

The V call is TRBV18, the J call TRBJ2-5; 10 bases are shared with TRBD2. Germline V lookup: CDR1 KGHSH, CDR2 LQKENI. After removal of 0 bases from V and 11 bases from J, the junction contained 6 bases not matched to a gene. The CDR3 is made up of 14 amino acids. The CDR3 protein is CASSPPDLAGEQYF. The CDR3 DNA reads TGTGCCAGCTCACCACCTGATCTAGCGGGGGAGCAGTACTTC. The whole variable domain, filled in from reference TRBV18 and TRBJ2-5, reads NAGVMQNPRHLVRRRGQEARLRCSPMKGHSHVYWYRQLPEEGLKFMVYLQKENIIDESGMPKERFSAEFPKEGPSILRIQQVVRGDSAAYFCASSPPDLAGEQYFGPGTRLLVL.

The chain couples TRBV6-6 to TRBJ1-2; weak D call: TRBD1 (5 bases). The CDR3 has 13 amino acids. Trimming removed 7 bases from V and 5 bases from J, with 14 bases in between. The germline gives CDR1 MNHNY, CDR2 SVGAGI (reference sequence). As DNA, the CDR3 is TGTGCCAGCAAAGGATGGCAGGGATATGGCTACACCTTC. It specifies CASKGWQGYGYTF.

The chain couples TRBV5-1 to TRBJ1-1, with a tentative D call TRBD1 (5 bases). The CDR3 length is 14 residues. Germline lookup yields CDR1 SGHRS and CDR2 YFSETQ. V was pared by 7 bases and J by 1 base, with 14 bases between. CDR3 sequence reads: CASRLAGWNTEAFF. The DNA for the CDR3 is TGCGCCAGCCGCCTCGCAGGGTGGAACACTGAAGCTTTCTTT.

The chain has TRBV18 and TRBJ1-2; 8 bases are a match to TRBD1. The CDR3 contains 16 residues. Germline V gives CDR1 KGHSH, CDR2 LQKENI. The J segment lost 2 bases and the V segment lost 3 bases, leaving 8 bases of the junction unmatched. The CDR3 bases are TGTGCCAGCTCACCGGTTTCACAGGGGGGCAACTATGGCTACACCTTC. It codes for CASSPVSQGGNYGYTF.

The gene calls are TRBV18 and TRBJ2-2; 10 positions match TRBD1. This CDR3 spans 15 amino acids. Looked up from germline, CDR1 is KGHSH and CDR2 is LQKENI. Trimming removed 4 bases from V and 1 base from J; junction bases left unmatched: 0. CDR3 sequence (DNA): TGTGCCAGCTCACGGGACAGGGGGAACACCGGGGAGCTGTTTTTT. This encodes CASSRDRGNTGELFF.

The rearrangement uses TRBV7-2 and TRBJ1-1, with 7 bases aligning to TRBD1. CDR1 is SGHTA, CDR2 FQGNSA, per germline. V gave up 5 bases and J gave up 1 base; unmatched junction bases: 7. This CDR3 contains 15 residues. The CDR3 bases are TGTGCCAGCAGCCTGACAGGGACGGCGAACACTGAAGCTTTCTTT. This gives the protein CASSLTGTANTEAFF. Full variable domain (outside the CDR3, taken from reference TRBV7-2 and TRBJ1-1): GAGVSQSPSNKVTEKGKDVELRCDPISGHTALYWYRQSLGQGLEFLIYFQGNSAPDKSGLPSDRFSAERTGGSVSTLTIQRTQQEDSAVYLCASSLTGTANTEAFFGQGTRLTVV.

This clone was observed a handful of times. The rearrangement links TRBV5-1 to TRBJ2-3, with 11 bases that match TRBD2. The CDR3 is made up of 16 amino acids. CDR1 and CDR2 from the germline V gene are SGHRS and YFSETQ. Losses at the gene ends were 4 bases for V and 2 bases for J; bases not matched to a gene: 6. As DNA, the CDR3 is TGCGCCAGCAGCACTGGACTAGCGGGTTTCACAGATACGCAGTATTTT. Its protein product is CASSTGLAGFTDTQYF.

This sequence joins TRBV7-2 and TRBJ2-3, with 8 bases aligning to TRBD2. This CDR3 has 15 amino acids. The junction had 3 bases not matched to a gene; V was cut back by 2 bases and J by 2 bases. CDR1 is SGHTA, CDR2 FQGNSA, per germline. CDR3 residues: CASSLFGGDTDTQYF. The DNA of the CDR3 is TGTGCCAGCAGCTTATTCGGGGGGGACACAGATACGCAGTATTTT.

This sequence joins TRBV21-1 and TRBJ2-1; the table gives TRBD2 as D, unverified against the DNA. TRBV21-1 is tagged as a pseudogene. This CDR3 has 14 amino acids. The CDR3 reads CASSAGLASGEQFF. DNA for the CDR3: TGTGCCAGCAGCGCCGGACTAGCGTCAGGAGAGCAGTTCTTC.

The rearrangement links TRBV19 to TRBJ2-1; TRBD2 aligns across 9 bases. The CDR3 has 14 amino acids. Per germline, CDR1 LNHDA and CDR2 SQIVND (reference sequence). Trimming removed 7 bases from V and 10 bases from J; junction bases left unmatched: 11. CDR3 sequence reads: CASTPGLALREQFF. CDR3 DNA sequence: TGTGCCAGTACCCCCGGACTAGCGTTACGAGAGCAGTTCTTC.

This clone came up a few times. The genes are TRBV7-2 and TRBJ2-3; TRBD2 aligns across 15 bases. The CDR3 spans 18 residues. Germline-derived CDR1 and CDR2 are SGHTA and FQGNSA. Germline trimming cut 8 bases from V and 2 bases from J; bases unmatched to any gene: 11. In DNA form, the CDR3 reads TGTGCCAGCGCCAGGGGCGGACTAGCGGGGGGGCCCACAGATACGCAGTATTTT. Its translation is CASARGGLAGGPTDTQYF. The full variable domain, its missing parts supplied by reference TRBV7-2 and TRBJ2-3, is GAGVSQSPSNKVTEKGKDVELRCDPISGHTALYWYRQSLGQGLEFLIYFQGNSAPDKSGLPSDRFSAERTGGSVSTLTIQRTQQEDSAVYLCASARGGLAGGPTDTQYFGPGTRLTVL.

In this sample, this clone turned up a few times. J is TRBJ2-1 and V is TRBV4-1; a possible D gene is TRBD1 (6 bases). Germline V gene lookup returns CDR1 MGHRA and CDR2 YSYEKL. The CDR3 contains 15 residues. Trimming removed 0 bases at V and 6 bases at J, with 12 bases between. In DNA form, the CDR3 reads TGCGCCAGCAGCCAAGATTTAGGGGGTGGCAATGAGCAGTTCTTC. Protein: CASSQDLGGGNEQFF.

CDR3 amino acids: CASSYRDHSYEQYF. The CDR3 DNA sequence: TGTGCCAGCAGTTATCGAGATCACTCCTACGAGCAGTACTTC. V is TRBV6-5 and J is TRBJ2-7; no reliable D call. Trimming pared 3 bases from V and 0 bases from J, leaving 9 bases between. CDR3 length equals 14 residues. From germline, CDR1 is MNHEY and CDR2 SVGAGI.

The J gene is TRBJ2-1, the V gene TRBV11-3; unclear D gene. V was trimmed by 1 base and J by 2 bases, leaving 12 bases between them. The CDR3 covers 16 residues. Per germline, CDR1 SGHNT and CDR2 YENEEA. Here the CDR3 DNA reads TGTGCCAGCAGCTTAGGTCTCAGGCCCACCTACAATGAGCAGTTCTTC. Protein product: CASSLGLRPTYNEQFF.

This chain links TRBV5-4 with TRBJ2-1; possibly TRBD2 for D (6 bases). CDR3 length: 15 residues. From germline, CDR1 is SGHNT and CDR2 YYREEE (reference sequence). The germline V and J ends were trimmed by 0 bases and 4 bases, with 11 bases remaining between them. The CDR3 spells CASSLGGTYYNEQFF. CDR3 sequence (DNA): TGTGCCAGCAGCTTGGGCGGGACTTATTACAATGAGCAGTTCTTC.